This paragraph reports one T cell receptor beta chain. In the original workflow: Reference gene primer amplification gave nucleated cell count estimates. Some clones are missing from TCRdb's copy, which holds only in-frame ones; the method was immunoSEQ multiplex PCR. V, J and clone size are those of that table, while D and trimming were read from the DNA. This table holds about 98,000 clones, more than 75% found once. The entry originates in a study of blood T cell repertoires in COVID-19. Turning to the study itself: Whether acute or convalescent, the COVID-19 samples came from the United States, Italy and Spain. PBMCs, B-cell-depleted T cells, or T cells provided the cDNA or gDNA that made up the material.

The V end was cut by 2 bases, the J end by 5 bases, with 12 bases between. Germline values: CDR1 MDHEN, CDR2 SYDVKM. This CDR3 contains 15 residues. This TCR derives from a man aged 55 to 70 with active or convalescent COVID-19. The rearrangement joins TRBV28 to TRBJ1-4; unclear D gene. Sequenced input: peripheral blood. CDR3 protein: CASSLINRLNEKLFF. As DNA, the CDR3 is TGTGCCAGCAGTTTAATCAACAGATTAAATGAAAAACTGTTTTTT.